This T cell receptor (beta chain) was identified in a study of T cell responses to AZD1222 COVID-19 vaccine. Points from the study as a whole: Sampling that yielded the repertoires occurred only after the peak T cell response. Reports say nearly half of spike-specific TCRs go after unmutated variant regions.

Concerning this clone: Its antigen remains unidentified.

With 4 bases clipped from V and 2 bases from J, the junction kept 7 bases outside the gene matches. The CDR3 is 16 amino acids. Germline CDR1 reads SGDLS; CDR2 reads YYNGEE. Some clones are missing from TCRdb's copy, which holds only in-frame ones; the method was immunoSEQ multiplex PCR. The sample shows over 75,000 clones, 70% to 90% of them seen only once. The specimen was peripheral blood, collected 28 days after the second AZD1222 dose. This TCR derives from an adult who received the AZD1222 COVID-19 vaccine. The chain uses TRBV9 and TRBJ1-4, with 8 bases that match TRBD1. CDR3 bases: TGTGCCAGCAGCTCGCAGGGGGCTGGGACTAATGAAAAACTGTTTTTT. Translating it yields CASSSQGAGTNEKLFF.